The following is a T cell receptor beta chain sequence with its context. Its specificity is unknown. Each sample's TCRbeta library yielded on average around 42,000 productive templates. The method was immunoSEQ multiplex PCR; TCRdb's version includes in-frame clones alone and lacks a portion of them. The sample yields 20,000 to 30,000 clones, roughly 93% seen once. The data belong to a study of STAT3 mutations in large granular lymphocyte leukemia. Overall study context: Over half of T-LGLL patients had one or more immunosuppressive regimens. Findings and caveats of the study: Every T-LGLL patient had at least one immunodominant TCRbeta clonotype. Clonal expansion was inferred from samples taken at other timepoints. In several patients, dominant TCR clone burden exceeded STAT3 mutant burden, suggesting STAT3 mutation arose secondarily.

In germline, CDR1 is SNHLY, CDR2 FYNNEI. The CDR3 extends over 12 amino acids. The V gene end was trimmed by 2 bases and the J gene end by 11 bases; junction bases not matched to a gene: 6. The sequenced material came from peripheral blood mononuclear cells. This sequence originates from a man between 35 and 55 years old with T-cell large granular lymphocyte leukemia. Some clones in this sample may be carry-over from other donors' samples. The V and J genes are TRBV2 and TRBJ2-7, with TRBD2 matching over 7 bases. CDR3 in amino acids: CASSELRAGEYF. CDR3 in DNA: TGTGCCAGCAGTGAATTGAGGGCGGGGGAGTACTTC.